The following is a T cell receptor (beta chain) sequence with its context. The antigen remains unidentified. This specimen comes from a study of Ad26.COV2.S vaccination and SARS-CoV-2 variants. Study conclusions and caveats: Vaccine recipients and placebo recipients showed similar non-spike TCR breadth. The TCR breadth and depth analyses may have understated or missed part of the total T cell responses.

The CDR3 totals 15 residues. Germline V gives CDR1 SGHVS, CDR2 FQNEAQ. Trimming cost V 0 bases and J 0 bases; bases outside gene matches: 1. The assay was immunoSEQ multiplex PCR, and TCRdb's table has in-frame clones only and misses some. Of some 190,000 clones detected, approximately 88% appear once; the ten largest clones hold 5.5% to 6%. The sequenced sample was peripheral blood, obtained after recovery from COVID-19. This sequence joins TRBV7-8 and TRBJ2-7, with 8 positions matching TRBD2. The sequence came from a human donor who had recovered from COVID-19. CDR3 protein: CASSLASGSSYEQYF. The CDR3 coding sequence is TGTGCCAGCAGCTTAGCAAGCGGGAGCTCCTACGAGCAGTACTTC.